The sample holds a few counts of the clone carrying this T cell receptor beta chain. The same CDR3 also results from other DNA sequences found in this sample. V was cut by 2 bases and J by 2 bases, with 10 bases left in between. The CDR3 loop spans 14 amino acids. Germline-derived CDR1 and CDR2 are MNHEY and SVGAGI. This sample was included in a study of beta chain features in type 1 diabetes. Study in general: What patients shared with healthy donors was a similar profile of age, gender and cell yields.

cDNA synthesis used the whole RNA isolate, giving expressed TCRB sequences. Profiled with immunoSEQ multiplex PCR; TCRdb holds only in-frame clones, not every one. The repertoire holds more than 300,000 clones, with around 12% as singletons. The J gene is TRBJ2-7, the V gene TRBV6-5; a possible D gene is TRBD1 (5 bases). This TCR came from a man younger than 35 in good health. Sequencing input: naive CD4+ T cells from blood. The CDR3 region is CASSYGGRAYEQYF. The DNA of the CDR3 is TGTGCCAGCAGTTACGGCGGCAGGGCCTACGAGCAGTACTTC.